This is a list of T cell receptor beta chains from one sample in a study of cytomegalovirus exposure and HLA in healthy donors. TCRdb's copy holds only in-frame clones and misses some; the assay was immunoSEQ multiplex PCR. The sample has around 200,000 clones; over 70% are singletons. Sequencing input: PBMCs. The receptors were gathered from a woman in her sixties or seventies in good health and CMV-seropositive. Each CDR3 is given with its conserved first and last residue. The D gene is left open where the match is weak. Size values are once, few and many counts, or a class for expanded clones, and some rows have none.

TRBD2	TRBV7-2	.	TRBJ2-3	TGTGCCAGCAGCCCGTTTGCGGGGGGAGGCACAGATACGCAGTATTTT	CASSPFAGGGTDTQYF
.	TRBV7-9	once	TRBJ1-2	TGTGCCAGCAGCTTCTCTCCGGCTAACTATGGCTACACCTTC	CASSFSPANYGYTF
TRBD1	TRBV29-1	few	TRBJ1-2	TGCAGCGTTGTACAGGGGGGGATCGGCTACACCTTC	CSVVQGGIGYTF
TRBD2	TRBV2	.	TRBJ2-1	TGTGCCAGTAAGGGACTAGCGGGGGTGGTGAATGAGCAGTTCTTC	CASKGLAGVVNEQFF
.	TRBV2	.	TRBJ2-1	TGTGCCAGCAGGCCCTATTACAATGAGCAGTTCTTC	CASRPYYNEQFF
TRBD1	TRBV30	once	TRBJ1-3	TGTGCCTGGATTGGGGACAGGGGGCTCGGAAACACCATATATTTT	CAWIGDRGLGNTIYF
.	TRBV4-2	.	TRBJ2-7	TGTGCCAGCAGCCTCATAAAGCAGGAAACCTACGAGCAGTACTTC	CASSLIKQETYEQYF
TRBD1	TRBV5-4	.	TRBJ1-4	TGTGCCAGCAGCTTGGACGGGACAGGGGGCCAAAAACTGTTTTTT	CASSLDGTGGQKLFF
TRBD1	TRBV18	.	TRBJ2-7	TGTGCCAGCTCACCTTTGGGACAGGGTAACTACGAGCAGTACTTC	CASSPLGQGNYEQYF
.	TRBV15	few	TRBJ2-7	TGTGCCACCAGCAGTGCAGGAACGTACGAGCAGTACTTC	CATSSAGTYEQYF
TRBD1	TRBV5-1	.	TRBJ2-7	TGCGCCAGCAGCGGACAGGGTATTACCTACGAGCAGTACTTC	CASSGQGITYEQYF
.	TRBV14	.	TRBJ2-3	TGTGCCAGCAGCCAAGAACCGGGGGAGCGGACAGATACGCAGTATTTT	CASSQEPGERTDTQYF
TRBD1	TRBV5-4	.	TRBJ1-2	TGTGCCAGCAGCCCCGGCGGGGTGGACAGGGGATCGTCTGGCTACACCTTC	CASSPGGVDRGSSGYTF
TRBD1	TRBV9	.	TRBJ2-2	TGTGCCAGCAGCGTGTCGGACAGGGCAACCGGGGAGCTGTTTTTT	CASSVSDRATGELFF
TRBD2	TRBV2	.	TRBJ2-7	TGTGCCAGCAGTGAATGGGAGGGCCACGAGCAGTACTTC	CASSEWEGHEQYF
.	TRBV2	.	TRBJ2-5	TGTGCCGGGTCGAGGTACCAAGAGACCCAGTACTTC	CAGSRYQETQYF
TRBD1	TRBV7-9	.	TRBJ1-4	TGTGCCAGCAGCCGGGACAGGGCGGGAGAAAAACTGTTTTTT	CASSRDRAGEKLFF
TRBD2	TRBV19	.	TRBJ2-1	TGTGCCAGTAGTATAACCGGACTAGCGGGAGCAGGCCGGAATGAGCAGTTCTTC	CASSITGLAGAGRNEQFF
.	TRBV2	.	TRBJ1-5	TGTGCCAGCAGTGGGGGCAGGGCAAGCAATCAGCCCCAGCATTTT	CASSGGRASNQPQHF
.	TRBV27	.	TRBJ1-1	TGTGCCAGCAGTTTAGGGCAGGTCAACACTGAAGCTTTCTTT	CASSLGQVNTEAFF
.	TRBV10-1	.	TRBJ2-1	TGCGCCAGCAGTCTGAGGAGCTCCTACAATGAGCAGTTCTTC	CASSLRSSYNEQFF
.	TRBV2	.	TRBJ2-1	TGTGCCAGCAGCCAATACAATGAGCAGTTCTTC	CASSQYNEQFF
.	TRBV5-1	.	TRBJ1-1	TGCGCCAGCAGCCCCGGTAGGGGCGCTGAAGCTTTCTTT	CASSPGRGAEAFF
.	TRBV7-3	.	TRBJ2-1	TGTGCCAGCAGCTTAACTATCTCCTACAATGAGCAGTTCTTC	CASSLTISYNEQFF
.	TRBV6-6	.	TRBJ2-5	TGTGCCAGCAGTTCTCAGGGAGGAGAGACCCAGTACTTC	CASSSQGGETQYF
.	TRBV27	.	TRBJ1-5	TGTGCCAGCAGTGTCCAGGACAATCAGCCCCAGCATTTT	CASSVQDNQPQHF
.	TRBV12-1	.	TRBJ2-2	TGTGCCAGCAGCCCCTCGACTAGCGGGATACCGAACACCGGGGAGCTGTTTTTT	CASSPSTSGIPNTGELFF
.	TRBV9	.	TRBJ1-3	TGTGCCAGCAGCCCCTCTTTAGGGGCTATTGGAAACACCATATATTTT	CASSPSLGAIGNTIYF
TRBD2	TRBV2	.	TRBJ2-3	TGTGCCAGCAGTGAGACTAGCGGCAGCACAGATACGCAGTATTTT	CASSETSGSTDTQYF
.	TRBV18	.	TRBJ1-2	TGTGCCAGCTCACCGGGGGAGGACTATGGCTACACCTTC	CASSPGEDYGYTF
.	TRBV2	.	TRBJ2-5	TGTGCCAGCAGTGAATACCACGGAGGAGAGACCCAGTACTTC	CASSEYHGGETQYF
TRBD1	TRBV9	.	TRBJ1-2	TGTGCCAGCAGCGTAGTGACAGGGGGTGGCTACACCTTC	CASSVVTGGGYTF
.	TRBV27	.	TRBJ2-1	TGTGCCAGCAGTTTGTTTAGCCTAGGGGTTAATGAGCAGTTCTTC	CASSLFSLGVNEQFF
.	TRBV7-6	.	TRBJ1-1	TGTGCCAGCAGCCCGGGCCCGGGGGCTGAAGCTTTCTTT	CASSPGPGAEAFF
.	TRBV19	.	TRBJ1-5	TGTGCCAGTAGTATGCCAGGGTATGGCAATCAGCCCCAGCATTTT	CASSMPGYGNQPQHF
.	TRBV15	.	TRBJ2-5	TGTGCCACCAGCAGAGACAGGGCTAAGACCCAGTACTTC	CATSRDRAKTQYF
.	TRBV7-2	.	TRBJ2-3	TGTGCCAGCAGCCCGCCGGGAACAGATACGCAGTATTTT	CASSPPGTDTQYF
TRBD2	TRBV7-2	few	TRBJ2-7	TGTGCCAGCCGGCTAGCGGGAGCGAGCTCCTACGAGCAGTACTTC	CASRLAGASSYEQYF
TRBD1	TRBV19	.	TRBJ1-5	TGTGCCAGCGAGCTGGACAGGAACCTAAATCAGCCCCAGCATTTT	CASELDRNLNQPQHF
TRBD2	TRBV7-9	.	TRBJ2-1	TGTGCCAGCACCTGGACTAGCGGGCTGGGAGGTGAGCAGTTCTTC	CASTWTSGLGGEQFF
.	TRBV19	.	TRBJ1-4	TGTGCCAGTAGCCCCTTTAGAAGGGGAGGAGAAAAACTGTTTTTT	CASSPFRRGGEKLFF
TRBD1	TRBV5-4	.	TRBJ2-1	TGTGCCAGCAGCTTCTCACCGGGACAGGTGGGCAATGAGCAGTTCTTC	CASSFSPGQVGNEQFF
TRBD2	TRBV30	.	TRBJ2-1	TGTGCCTGGATAGGACTAGCGGTAGGTGAGCAGTTCTTC	CAWIGLAVGEQFF
TRBD1	TRBV9	.	TRBJ1-1	TGTGCCAGCAGCGTCAGGGGGGAGAGCACTGAAGCTTTCTTT	CASSVRGESTEAFF
.	TRBV7-9	few	TRBJ1-6	TGTGCCAGCAGCTTGCCAGGTGCTCGGAATTCACCCCTCCACTTT	CASSLPGARNSPLHF
TRBD2	TRBV10-3	.	TRBJ2-1	TGTGCCATCTCGACTAGCGGGGTATCCTACAATGAGCAGTTCTTC	CAISTSGVSYNEQFF
.	TRBV6-6	.	TRBJ1-5	TGTGCCAGCAGTCTCGAAGGTGAGGGCAATCAGCCCCAGCATTTT	CASSLEGEGNQPQHF
TRBD1	TRBV30	once	TRBJ2-1	TGTGCCTGCACAACCTTGGACAGGGTAAATGAGCAGTTCTTC	CACTTLDRVNEQFF
.	TRBV2	.	TRBJ1-5	TGTGCCAGCAGGGGGCAGGGCGGAGGGAATCAGCCCCAGCATTTT	CASRGQGGGNQPQHF